These 3 T cell receptor beta chains were sequenced from one sample in a study of identical twins' blood T cells. TCRdb fed the 5' RACE reads into MiXCR, producing one record per CDR3 protein. This table has 350,000 to 400,000 distinct CDR3 sequences, roughly 31% appearing once. Sequenced input: PBMCs. The receptors come from a woman aged 18-49 years in good health.

Only a few counts were recorded for this clonotype. The chain uses TRBV6-5 and TRBJ1-6; D remains ambiguous. V was trimmed by 7 bases and J by 7 bases, leaving 14 bases between them. Germline V gives CDR1 MNHEY, CDR2 SVGAGI. The CDR3 sequence is 14 residues long. For the CDR3, the DNA is TGTGCCAGCAAGTCATCCTGGGAGAATTCACCCCTCCACTTT. Translated, it gives CASKSSWENSPLHF.

This clonotype was found a few times. The rearrangement uses TRBV9 and TRBJ2-7; 9 nucleotides line up with TRBD2. The CDR3 covers 15 residues. V lost 6 bases, J lost 6 bases, and 13 bases stayed unmatched. CDR1 is SGDLS and CDR2 is YYNGEE in the germline V gene. The chain's CDR3 is CASTQSGTSKGEQYF. The CDR3 coding sequence is TGTGCCAGCACCCAATCCGGGACTAGCAAGGGCGAGCAGTACTTC.

This clonotype was picked up a small number of times. The chain is built from TRBV24-1 and TRBJ2-1, with D tentatively TRBD2 (5 bases). V shed 5 bases and J shed 3 bases, with 10 bases lying between them. In germline, CDR1 is KGHDR, CDR2 SFDVKD. CDR3 size: 14 residues. The CDR3 coding sequence is TGTGCCACCAGTGGCGGAACTAGCTACAATGAGCAGTTCTTC. This encodes CATSGGTSYNEQFF.